This entry lists 25 T cell receptor beta chains sequenced from one sample in a study of blood T cell repertoires in COVID-19. Generated by immunoSEQ multiplex PCR, the TCRdb table keeps only in-frame clones and is missing some. Of around 330,000 clones detected, 85% appear once; the ten largest clones hold around 1.9%. Material for sequencing was PBMCs or T cells enriched from blood (not recorded which). Receptors were obtained from a woman in her twenties or thirties who had been exposed to COVID-19.

The V gene is TRBV27, the J gene TRBJ2-3; 11 bases are a match to TRBD2. V was pared by 2 bases and J by 2 bases, with 9 bases of the junction left unmatched. This CDR3 spans 18 amino acids. Germline V gives CDR1 MNHEY, CDR2 SMNVEV (reference sequence). The CDR3, as DNA: TGTGCCAGCAGTTTAACCGAGACTAGCGGGACCCTCACAGATACGCAGTATTTT. Residues: CASSLTETSGTLTDTQYF.

The chain combines TRBV12-3 or TRBV12-4 with TRBJ1-2; D uncertain. CDR3 size: 12 residues. Trimming took 3 bases from V and 8 from J, leaving 10 bases between them. CDR3 sequence: CASSFGVGGYTF. The CDR3 DNA reads as TGTGCCAGCAGTTTCGGGGTCGGGGGCTACACCTTC.

The chain joins TRBV12-3 or TRBV12-4 to TRBJ1-2, with a tentative D call TRBD1 (5 bases). The CDR3 is 13 residues long. Trimming pared 5 bases from V and 2 bases from J, leaving 9 bases between. The CDR3 sequence: CASSGHQNYGYTF. In DNA form, the CDR3 reads TGTGCCAGCAGTGGACACCAAAACTATGGCTACACCTTC.

The chain recombines TRBV28 with TRBJ1-3, with D possibly matching TRBD1 (5 bases). Germline V gene data show CDR1 as MDHEN and CDR2 as SYDVKM. Trimming removed 5 bases at V and 0 bases at J, with 20 bases between. The CDR3 has 18 residues. The CDR3 nucleotides are TGTGCCAGCAGTCCCCGGGGGGGGAGTCGTAGCTCTGGAAACACCATATATTTT. The encoded protein is CASSPRGGSRSSGNTIYF.

The chain has TRBV30 and TRBJ1-3; 7 positions agree with TRBD1. V shed 5 bases and J 4 bases; nucleotides not matched to a gene: 5. The germline V gene has CDR1 GTSNPN and CDR2 SVGIG (reference sequence). CDR3 length: 13 residues. The chain's CDR3 is CAWVGGGGNTIYF. The DNA of the CDR3 is TGTGCCTGGGTAGGGGGCGGAGGAAACACCATATATTTT.

CDR3 bases: TGTGCCACCAGCCAGGGGGACAATAGCAATCAGCCCCAGCATTTT. Amino acid sequence: CATSQGDNSNQPQHF. The V and J genes are TRBV24-1 and TRBJ1-5; TRBD1 aligns across 7 bases. Unmatched junction bases numbered 5, after V lost 7 bases and J lost 0 bases. Germline CDR1 and CDR2: KGHDR and SFDVKD. The CDR3 has 15 amino acids.

The chain links TRBV24-1 to TRBJ2-5, with 10 nucleotides matching TRBD1. V dropped 3 bases and J dropped 4; count of bases not matched to a gene: 13. Per the germline V gene, CDR1 is KGHDR and CDR2 is SFDVKD. This CDR3 is built from 18 residues. CDR3 in DNA: TGTGCCACCAGTGATCTCCCGGGACAGGGGATGGAGGGAGAGACCCAGTACTTC. Translation: CATSDLPGQGMEGETQYF.

The V and J genes are TRBV7-3 and TRBJ2-5, with 11 bases lining up with TRBD1. This CDR3 contains 17 residues. V gave up 1 base and J gave up 4 bases; unmatched junction bases: 8. CDR1 and CDR2 from the germline V gene are SGHTA and FQGTGA. The CDR3 loop reads CASSLSGTGGSVETQYF. The CDR3 DNA is TGTGCCAGCAGCTTAAGTGGGACAGGGGGTTCGGTAGAGACCCAGTACTTC.

This clone was recorded once. The chain links TRBV28 to TRBJ2-7; 9 nucleotides line up with TRBD1. Germline V gives CDR1 MDHEN, CDR2 SYDVKM. V gave up 5 bases and J gave up 2 bases; unmatched junction bases: 16. This CDR3 is 18 amino acids long. The CDR3 region has the DNA TGTGCCAGCAGTCCCCTAAATCACCGGGACAGGGTCACCTACGAGCAGTACTTC. Encoded protein: CASSPLNHRDRVTYEQYF.

CDR3 sequence: CASSPTGGVNQPQHF. The CDR3 DNA sequence: TGTGCCAGCAGCCCGACGGGGGGTGTTAATCAGCCCCAGCATTTT. The chain combines TRBV6-5 with TRBJ1-5; tentatively, D is TRBD1 (5 bases). Germline CDR1 reads MNHEY; CDR2 reads SVGAGI. V lost 6 bases and J 4 bases, leaving 16 bases between the germline ends. The CDR3 runs to 15 residues.

This chain uses TRBV7-9 with TRBJ1-2; possibly TRBD1 for D (6 bases). The CDR3 extends over 13 amino acids. The V gene's germline CDR1 is SEHNR and CDR2 FQNEAQ (reference sequence). The ends were cut back, 0 bases at V and 6 bases at J, with 8 bases in the middle. The CDR3 sequence is CASSLASGDGYTF. CDR3 coding DNA: TGTGCCAGCAGCTTAGCGTCAGGGGATGGCTACACCTTC. Full variable domain (missing parts from reference TRBV7-9 and TRBJ1-2): DTGVSQNPRHKITKRGQNVTFRCDPISEHNRLYWYRQTLGQGPEFLTYFQNEAQLEKSRLLSDRFSAERPKGSFSTLEIQRTEQGDSAMYLCASSLASGDGYTFGSGTRLTVV.

The chain has TRBV27 and TRBJ1-5, with D possibly matching TRBD1 (5 bases). The germline V gene has CDR1 MNHEY and CDR2 SMNVEV (reference sequence). Trimming pared 2 bases from V and 0 bases from J, leaving 8 bases between. The CDR3 sequence is 15 residues long. CDR3 region: CASSLPGISNQPQHF. In DNA form, the CDR3 reads TGTGCCAGCAGTTTACCAGGGATTAGCAATCAGCCCCAGCATTTT.

This chain joins TRBV5-4 and TRBJ2-5; TRBD1 might be the D (5 bases). Germline CDR1 SGHNT, CDR2 YYREEE (reference sequence). Trimming removed 3 bases from V and 2 bases from J, with 11 bases in between. The CDR3 has 14 residues. CDR3 in amino acids: CASSYYQGQETQYF. CDR3 bases: TGTGCCAGCAGCTATTACCAGGGTCAAGAGACCCAGTACTTC.

The chain is built from TRBV6-1 and TRBJ2-7; the match to TRBD1 covers 12 bases. The V and J ends lost 0 bases and 7 bases, in that order; junction bases with no gene match: 7. The CDR3 runs to 16 residues. Germline-derived CDR1 and CDR2 are MNHNS and SASEGT. The CDR3 region is CASSEAEGTGGREQYF. CDR3 nucleotides: TGTGCCAGCAGTGAAGCGGAGGGGACAGGGGGCCGGGAGCAGTACTTC.

This chain joins TRBV7-2 and TRBJ1-5; D gene uncertain. CDR3 length: 14 amino acids. Germline CDR1 SGHTA, CDR2 FQGNSA. Trimming pared 3 bases from V and 5 bases from J, leaving 11 bases between. The CDR3 is CASSLIRQDQPQHF. In DNA, the CDR3 is TGTGCCAGCAGCTTGATCCGACAAGATCAGCCCCAGCATTTT.

The rearrangement joins TRBV2 to TRBJ1-6, with 7 bases that match TRBD1. This CDR3 region has 16 residues. The J segment lost 6 bases and the V segment lost 4 bases, leaving 9 bases of the junction unmatched. Germline CDR1 SNHLY, CDR2 FYNNEI. The CDR3 nucleotides read TGTGCCAGCAGTGTAGACCGAGACAGGGTTAATTCACCCCTCCACTTT. Protein product: CASSVDRDRVNSPLHF.

This chain links TRBV4-3 with TRBJ2-1; TRBD2 agrees at 9 bases. V gave up 0 bases and J gave up 5 bases; unmatched junction bases: 8. The CDR3 has 17 residues. CDR1 and CDR2 (germline): LGHNA, YSLEER. Here the CDR3 DNA reads TGCGCCAGCAGCCAAGAATCGCGCGGGGGGGCACACAATGAGCAGTTCTTC. Encoded protein: CASSQESRGGAHNEQFF.

V usage is TRBV28 and J usage is TRBJ1-2, with D unclear. Trimming took 5 bases from V and 2 from J, leaving 9 bases between them. This CDR3 contains 13 residues. Germline V gene data show CDR1 as MDHEN and CDR2 as SYDVKM. The chain's CDR3 is CASSPGSNYGYTF. The CDR3 DNA reads TGTGCCAGCAGTCCGGGGTCGAACTATGGCTACACCTTC.

The J gene is TRBJ2-2, the V gene TRBV19; 10 nucleotides match TRBD2. V dropped 3 bases and J dropped 5; count of bases not matched to a gene: 3. The CDR3 has 15 residues. Germline V gene sequence: CDR1 LNHDA, CDR2 SQIVND (reference sequence). CDR3 region: CASSMVSGRTGELFF. The CDR3 DNA reads TGTGCCAGTAGTATGGTTAGCGGGAGGACCGGGGAGCTGTTTTTT.

The J gene is TRBJ1-5, the V gene TRBV7-8; D is possibly TRBD1 (5 bases). There are 15 residues in the CDR3. CDR1 and CDR2 (germline): SGHVS, FQNEAQ. Deletions cut 3 bases from V and 0 bases from J, with 9 bases between. The CDR3 DNA reads TGTGCCAGCAGCTTTGCAGGGAATAGCAATCAGCCCCAGCATTTT. It translates to CASSFAGNSNQPQHF.

The genes are TRBV28 and TRBJ1-1; D remains ambiguous. This CDR3 region has 10 residues. The V and J ends lost 10 bases and 5 bases respectively, with 8 bases between them. Germline CDR1 reads MDHEN; CDR2 reads SYDVKM. The CDR3 here is CATGRTEAFF. For the CDR3, the DNA is TGTGCCACCGGCAGGACTGAAGCTTTCTTT.

This clone is a singleton in its sample. The chain combines TRBV30 with TRBJ2-7; D might be TRBD1 (7 bases). The V and J ends lost 4 bases and 0 bases respectively, with 16 bases between them. Germline-derived CDR1 and CDR2 are GTSNPN and SVGIG (reference sequence). CDR3 length: 15 residues. The CDR3 DNA reads TGTGCCTGGATACCAGGGGGGCGGACCTCCTACGAGCAGTACTTC. It yields the protein CAWIPGGRTSYEQYF.

The chain links TRBV11-3 to TRBJ2-2; the match to TRBD2 covers 14 bases. Per the germline V gene, CDR1 is SGHNT and CDR2 is YENEEA. J gave up 5 bases and V 5 bases, and 10 bases lay outside the gene matches. There are 18 residues in the CDR3. This CDR3 reads CASSTAPGLAGETGELFF. The CDR3 region has the DNA TGTGCCAGCAGCACTGCACCGGGACTAGCGGGAGAGACCGGGGAGCTGTTTTTT.

The chain combines TRBV3-1 (or the pseudogene TRBV3-2) with TRBJ2-3, with D perhaps TRBD1 (5 bases). V shed 0 bases and J shed 7 bases, with 8 bases lying between them. CDR3 length equals 13 residues. CDR1 is LGHDT, CDR2 YNNKEL, per germline (reference sequence). The CDR3 loop is CASSQEGVYTQYF. For the CDR3, the DNA is TGTGCCAGCAGCCAAGAAGGGGTCTATACGCAGTATTTT.

The chain couples TRBV12-3 or TRBV12-4 to TRBJ2-7; perhaps TRBD1 as D (5 bases). CDR3 length: 13 residues. With 1 base removed from V and 5 bases from J, the gap between germline ends came to 9 bases. The CDR3 DNA follows: TGTGCCAGCAGTTTAGGCAGGGCCAACGAGCAGTACTTC. Protein: CASSLGRANEQYF.